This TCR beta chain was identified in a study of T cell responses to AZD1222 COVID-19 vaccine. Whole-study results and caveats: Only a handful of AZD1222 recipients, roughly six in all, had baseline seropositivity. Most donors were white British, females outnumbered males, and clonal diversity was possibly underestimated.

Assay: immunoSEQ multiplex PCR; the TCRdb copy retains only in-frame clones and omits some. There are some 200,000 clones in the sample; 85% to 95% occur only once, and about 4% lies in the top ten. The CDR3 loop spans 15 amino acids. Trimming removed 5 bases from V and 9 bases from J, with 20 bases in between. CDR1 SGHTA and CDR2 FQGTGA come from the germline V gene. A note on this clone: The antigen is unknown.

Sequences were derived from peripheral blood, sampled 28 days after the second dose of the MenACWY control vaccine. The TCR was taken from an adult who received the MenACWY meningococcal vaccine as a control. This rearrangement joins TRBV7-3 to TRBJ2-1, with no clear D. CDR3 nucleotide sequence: TGTGCCAGCAGCACGGATAATTCCCTCCTCGGTGAGCAGTTCTTC. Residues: CASSTDNSLLGEQFF. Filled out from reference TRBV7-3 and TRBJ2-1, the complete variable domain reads GAGVSQTPSNKVTEKGKYVELRCDPISGHTALYWYRQSLGQGPEFLIYFQGTGAADDSGLPNDRFFAVRPEGSVSTLKIQRTERGDSAVYLCASSTDNSLLGEQFFGPGTRLTVL.